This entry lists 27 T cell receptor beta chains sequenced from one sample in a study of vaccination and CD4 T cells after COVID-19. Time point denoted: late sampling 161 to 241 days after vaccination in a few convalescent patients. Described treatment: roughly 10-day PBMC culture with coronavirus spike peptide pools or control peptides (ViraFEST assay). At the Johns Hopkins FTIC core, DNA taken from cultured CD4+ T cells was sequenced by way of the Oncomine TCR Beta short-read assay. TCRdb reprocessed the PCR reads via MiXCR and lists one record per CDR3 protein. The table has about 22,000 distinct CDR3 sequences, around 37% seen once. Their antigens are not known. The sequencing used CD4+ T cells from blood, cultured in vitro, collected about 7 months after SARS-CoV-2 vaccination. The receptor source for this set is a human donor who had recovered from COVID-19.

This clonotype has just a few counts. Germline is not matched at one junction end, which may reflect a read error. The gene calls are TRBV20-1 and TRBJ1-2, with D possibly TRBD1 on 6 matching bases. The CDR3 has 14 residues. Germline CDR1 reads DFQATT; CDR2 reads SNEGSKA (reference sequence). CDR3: CSARARTALYGYTF. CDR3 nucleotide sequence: TGCAGTGCCAGAGCCAGGACAGCGTTATATGGCTACACCTTC.

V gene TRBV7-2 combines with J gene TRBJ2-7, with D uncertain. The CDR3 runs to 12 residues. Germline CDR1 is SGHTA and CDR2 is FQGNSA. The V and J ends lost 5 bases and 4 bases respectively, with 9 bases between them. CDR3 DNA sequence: TGTGCCAGCAGCCTTAGTAAGTACGAGCAGTACTTC. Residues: CASSLSKYEQYF.

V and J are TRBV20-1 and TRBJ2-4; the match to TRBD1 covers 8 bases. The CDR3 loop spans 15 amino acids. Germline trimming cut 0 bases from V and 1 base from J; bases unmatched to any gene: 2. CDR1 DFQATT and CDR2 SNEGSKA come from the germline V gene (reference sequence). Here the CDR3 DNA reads TGCAGTGCTAGAGATCGGGACAGGGCCAAAAACATTCAGTACTTC. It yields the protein CSARDRDRAKNIQYF.

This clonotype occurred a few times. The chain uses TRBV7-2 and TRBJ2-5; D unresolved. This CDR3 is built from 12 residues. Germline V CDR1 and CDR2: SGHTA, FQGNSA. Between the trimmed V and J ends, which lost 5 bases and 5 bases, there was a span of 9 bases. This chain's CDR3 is CASSASGETQYF. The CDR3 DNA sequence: TGTGCCAGCAGCGCCTCCGGGGAGACCCAGTACTTC.

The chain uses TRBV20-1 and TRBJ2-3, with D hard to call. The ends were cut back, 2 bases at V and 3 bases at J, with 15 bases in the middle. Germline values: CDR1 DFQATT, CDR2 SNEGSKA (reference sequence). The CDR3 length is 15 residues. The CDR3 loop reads CSARLGYLRTDTQYF. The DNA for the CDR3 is TGCAGTGCTAGACTCGGGTACCTGAGGACAGATACGCAGTATTTT.

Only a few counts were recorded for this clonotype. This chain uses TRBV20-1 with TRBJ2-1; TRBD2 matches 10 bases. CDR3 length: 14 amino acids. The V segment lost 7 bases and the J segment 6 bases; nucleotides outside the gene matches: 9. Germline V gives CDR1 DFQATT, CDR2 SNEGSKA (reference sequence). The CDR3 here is CSEAGTSVGNEQFF. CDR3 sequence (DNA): TGCAGTGAAGCGGGGACTAGCGTGGGCAATGAGCAGTTCTTC.

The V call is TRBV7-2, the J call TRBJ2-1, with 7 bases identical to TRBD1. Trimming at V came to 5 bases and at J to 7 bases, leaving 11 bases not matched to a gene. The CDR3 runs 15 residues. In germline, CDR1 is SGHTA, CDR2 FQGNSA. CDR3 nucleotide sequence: TGTGCCAGCAGCCCACCCGACAGGGATAGGAATGAGCAGTTCTTC. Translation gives CASSPPDRDRNEQFF.

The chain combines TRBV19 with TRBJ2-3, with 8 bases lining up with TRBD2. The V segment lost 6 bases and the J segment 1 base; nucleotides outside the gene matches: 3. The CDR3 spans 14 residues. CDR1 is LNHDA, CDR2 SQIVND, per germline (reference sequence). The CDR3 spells CASRTTSGTDTQYF. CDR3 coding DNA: TGTGCCAGTAGGACGACTAGCGGCACAGATACGCAGTATTTT.

As DNA, the CDR3 is TGCAGTGCGACACGGGACAGGGAAAGAATGGGCAATCAGCCCCAGCATTTT. Its protein is CSATRDRERMGNQPQHF. V and J are TRBV20-1 and TRBJ1-5; TRBD1 aligns across 9 bases. V was pared by 6 bases and J by 2 bases, with 14 bases of the junction left unmatched. The CDR3 covers 17 residues. Germline CDR1 is DFQATT and CDR2 is SNEGSKA (reference sequence).

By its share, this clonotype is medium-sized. CDR3 nucleotides: TGTGCCAGCAGCTCCTTGGGGGACCAAGAGACCCAGTACTTC. It codes for CASSSLGDQETQYF. The chain is built from TRBV7-3 and TRBJ2-5; D is possibly TRBD1 or TRBD2 (5 bases each). Per the germline V gene, CDR1 is SGHTA and CDR2 is FQGTGA. V lost 4 bases and J 0 bases, leaving 9 bases between the germline ends. This CDR3 has 14 amino acids.

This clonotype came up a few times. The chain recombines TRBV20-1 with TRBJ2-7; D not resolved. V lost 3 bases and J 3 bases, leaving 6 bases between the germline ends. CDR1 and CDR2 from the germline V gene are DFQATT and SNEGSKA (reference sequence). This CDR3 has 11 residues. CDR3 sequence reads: CSASRFYEQYF. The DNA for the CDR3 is TGCAGTGCTAGTAGGTTCTACGAGCAGTACTTC.

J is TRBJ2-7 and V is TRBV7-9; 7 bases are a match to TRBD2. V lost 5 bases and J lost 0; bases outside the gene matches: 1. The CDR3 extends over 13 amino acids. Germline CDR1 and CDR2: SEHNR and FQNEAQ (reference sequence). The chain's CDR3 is CASSRDYSYEQYF. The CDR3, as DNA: TGTGCCAGCAGCAGGGACTACTCCTACGAGCAGTACTTC.

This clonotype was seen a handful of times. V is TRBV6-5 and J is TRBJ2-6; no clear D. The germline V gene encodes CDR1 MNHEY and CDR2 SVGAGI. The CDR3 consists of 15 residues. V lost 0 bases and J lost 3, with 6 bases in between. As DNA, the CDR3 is TGTGCCAGCAGTTACTCGACGGGTGGGGCCAACGTCCTGACTTTC. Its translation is CASSYSTGGANVLTF.

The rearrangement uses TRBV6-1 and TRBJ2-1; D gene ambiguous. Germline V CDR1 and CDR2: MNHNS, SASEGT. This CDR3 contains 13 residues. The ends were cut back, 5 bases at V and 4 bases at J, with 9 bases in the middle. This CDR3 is CASSRTVYNEQFF. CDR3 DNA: TGTGCCAGCAGTCGGACGGTTTACAATGAGCAGTTCTTC.

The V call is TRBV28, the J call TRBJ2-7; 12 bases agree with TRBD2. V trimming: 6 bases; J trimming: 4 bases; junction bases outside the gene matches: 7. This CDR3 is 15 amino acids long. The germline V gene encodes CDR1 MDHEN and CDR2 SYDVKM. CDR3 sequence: CASSITGLAGYEQYF. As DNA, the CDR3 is TGTGCCAGCAGCATAACGGGACTAGCGGGTTACGAGCAGTACTTC. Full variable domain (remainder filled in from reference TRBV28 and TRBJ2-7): DVKVTQSSRYLVKRTGEKVFLECVQDMDHENMFWYRQDPGLGLRLIYFSYDVKMKEKGDIPEGYSVSREKKERFSLILESASTNQTSMYLCASSITGLAGYEQYFGPGTRLTVT.

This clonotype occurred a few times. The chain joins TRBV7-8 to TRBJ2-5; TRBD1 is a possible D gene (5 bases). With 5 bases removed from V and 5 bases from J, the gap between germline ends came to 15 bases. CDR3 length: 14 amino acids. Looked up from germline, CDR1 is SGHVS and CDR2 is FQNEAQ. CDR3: CASSQGRIPETQYF. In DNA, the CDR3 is TGTGCCAGCAGCCAGGGTAGAATCCCGGAGACCCAGTACTTC.

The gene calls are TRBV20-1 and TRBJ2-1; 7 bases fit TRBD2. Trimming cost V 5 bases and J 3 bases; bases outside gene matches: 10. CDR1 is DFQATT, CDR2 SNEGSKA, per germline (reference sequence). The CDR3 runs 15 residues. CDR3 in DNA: TGCAGTGCTGCAGCGCGGACTAGTGACTACAATGAGCAGTTCTTC. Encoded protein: CSAAARTSDYNEQFF.

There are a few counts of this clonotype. The CDR3 nucleotides read TGTGCCAGCATAGTTGGGAGAACCTACAATGAGCAGTTCTTC. Amino acid sequence: CASIVGRTYNEQFF. J is TRBJ2-1 and V is TRBV27; D may be TRBD2 (5 bases). This CDR3 has 14 amino acids. Trimming took 7 bases from V and 2 from J, leaving 12 bases between them. In germline, CDR1 is MNHEY, CDR2 SMNVEV (reference sequence).

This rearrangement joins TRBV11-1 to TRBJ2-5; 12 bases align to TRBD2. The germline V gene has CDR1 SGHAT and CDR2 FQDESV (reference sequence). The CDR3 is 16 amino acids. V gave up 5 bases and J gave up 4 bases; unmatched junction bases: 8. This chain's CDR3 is CASSPSGRAGRETQYF. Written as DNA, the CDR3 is TGTGCCAGCAGCCCTAGCGGGAGGGCCGGAAGAGAGACCCAGTACTTC.

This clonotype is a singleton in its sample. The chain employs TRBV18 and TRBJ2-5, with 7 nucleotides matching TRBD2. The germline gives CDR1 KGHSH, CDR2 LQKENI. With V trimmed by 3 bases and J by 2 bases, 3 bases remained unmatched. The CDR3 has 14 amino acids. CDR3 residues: CASSPGLSQETQYF. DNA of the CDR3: TGTGCCAGCTCACCGGGACTATCACAAGAGACCCAGTACTTC.

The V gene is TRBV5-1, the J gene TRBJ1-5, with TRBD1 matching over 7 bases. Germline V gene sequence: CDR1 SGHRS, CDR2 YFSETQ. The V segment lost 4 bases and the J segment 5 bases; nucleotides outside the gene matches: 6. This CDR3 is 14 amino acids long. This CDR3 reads CASSPGGGHQPQHF. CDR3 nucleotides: TGCGCCAGCAGCCCTGGAGGGGGCCATCAGCCCCAGCATTTT.

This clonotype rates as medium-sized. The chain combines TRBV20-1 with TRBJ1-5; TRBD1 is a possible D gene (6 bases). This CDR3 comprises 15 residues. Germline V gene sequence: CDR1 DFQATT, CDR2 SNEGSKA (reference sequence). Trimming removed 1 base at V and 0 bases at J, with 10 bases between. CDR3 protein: CSARVTGHSNQPQHF. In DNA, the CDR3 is TGCAGTGCTAGAGTGACGGGACATAGCAATCAGCCCCAGCATTTT.

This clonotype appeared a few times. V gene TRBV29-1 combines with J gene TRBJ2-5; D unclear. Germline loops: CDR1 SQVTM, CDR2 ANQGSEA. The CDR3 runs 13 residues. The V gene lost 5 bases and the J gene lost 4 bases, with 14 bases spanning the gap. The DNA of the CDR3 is TGCAGCGTTCGGCCAACGACATCAGAGACCCAGTACTTC. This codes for CSVRPTTSETQYF.

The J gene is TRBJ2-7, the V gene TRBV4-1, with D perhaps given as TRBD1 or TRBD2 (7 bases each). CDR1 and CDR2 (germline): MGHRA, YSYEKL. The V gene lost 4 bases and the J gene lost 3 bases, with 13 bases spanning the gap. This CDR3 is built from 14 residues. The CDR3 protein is CASSPRGEGYEQYF. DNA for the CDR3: TGCGCCAGCAGCCCCAGGGGGGAGGGCTACGAGCAGTACTTC.

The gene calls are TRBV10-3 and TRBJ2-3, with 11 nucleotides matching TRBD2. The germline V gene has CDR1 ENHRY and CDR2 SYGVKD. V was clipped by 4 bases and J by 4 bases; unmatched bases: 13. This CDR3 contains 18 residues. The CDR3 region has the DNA TGTGCCATCAGTGGCTACCATAGCGGGAGGGCCTCACCAGATACGCAGTATTTT. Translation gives CAISGYHSGRASPDTQYF.

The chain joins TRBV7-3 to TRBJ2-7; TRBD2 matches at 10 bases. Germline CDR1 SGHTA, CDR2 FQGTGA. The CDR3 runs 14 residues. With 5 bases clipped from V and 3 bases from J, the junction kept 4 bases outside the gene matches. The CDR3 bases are TGTGCCAGCAGCCTCACTAGCGGGAACTACGAGCAGTACTTC. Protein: CASSLTSGNYEQYF.

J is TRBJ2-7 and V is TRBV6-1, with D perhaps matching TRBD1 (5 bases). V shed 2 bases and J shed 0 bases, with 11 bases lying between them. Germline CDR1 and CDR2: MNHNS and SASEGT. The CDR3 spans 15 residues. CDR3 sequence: CASSERQGISYEQYF. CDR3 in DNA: TGTGCCAGCAGTGAACGCCAGGGTATCTCCTACGAGCAGTACTTC.